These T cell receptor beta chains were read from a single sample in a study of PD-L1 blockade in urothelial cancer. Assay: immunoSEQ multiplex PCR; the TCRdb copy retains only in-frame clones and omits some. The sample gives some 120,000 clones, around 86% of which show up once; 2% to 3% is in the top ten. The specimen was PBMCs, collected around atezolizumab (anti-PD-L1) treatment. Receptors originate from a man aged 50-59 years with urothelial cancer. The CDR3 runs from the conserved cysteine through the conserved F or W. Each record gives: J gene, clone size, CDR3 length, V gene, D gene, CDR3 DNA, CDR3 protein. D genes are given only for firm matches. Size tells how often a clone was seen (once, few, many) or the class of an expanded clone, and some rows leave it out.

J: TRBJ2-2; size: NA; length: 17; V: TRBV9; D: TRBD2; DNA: TGTGCCAGCAACCGGGAGGGGGGGTTAATAGGAACCGGGGAGCTGTTTTTT; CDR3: CASNREGGLIGTGELFF
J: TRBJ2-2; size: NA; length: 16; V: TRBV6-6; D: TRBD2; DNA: TGTGCCAGCACTGGTAGCGGGAAATCGAACACCGGGGAGCTGTTTTTT; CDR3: CASTGSGKSNTGELFF
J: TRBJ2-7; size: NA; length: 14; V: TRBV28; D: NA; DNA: TGTGCCAGCAGTGTACTAATAGCTCGCTACGAGCAGTACTTC; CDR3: CASSVLIARYEQYF
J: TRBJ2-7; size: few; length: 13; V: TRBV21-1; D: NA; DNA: TGTGCCAGCAAGACTAGCGCCTCCTACGAGCAGTACTTC; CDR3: CASKTSASYEQYF
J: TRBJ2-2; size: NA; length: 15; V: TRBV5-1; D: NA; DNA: TGCGCCAGCAGCTTGTTCCTAGAAAACACCGGGGAGCTGTTTTTT; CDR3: CASSLFLENTGELFF
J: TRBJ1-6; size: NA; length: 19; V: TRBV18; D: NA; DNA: TGTGCCAGCTCACCACAACGAAATAAAGGGACACAAGGAAATTCACCCCTCCACTTT; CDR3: CASSPQRNKGTQGNSPLHF
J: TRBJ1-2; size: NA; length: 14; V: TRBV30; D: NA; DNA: TGTGCCTGGAGTGTAGCCAATACTAACTATGGCTACACCTTC; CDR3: CAWSVANTNYGYTF
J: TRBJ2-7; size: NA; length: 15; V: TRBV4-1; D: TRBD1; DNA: TGCGCCAGCAGCACGGACAGGCTCCTCTCCTACGAGCAGTACTTC; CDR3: CASSTDRLLSYEQYF
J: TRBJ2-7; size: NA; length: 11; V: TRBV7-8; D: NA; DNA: TGTGCCAGCAGCTTCGCGGACGAGCAGTACTTC; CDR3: CASSFADEQYF
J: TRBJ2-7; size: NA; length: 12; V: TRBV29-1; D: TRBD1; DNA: TGCAGCACAAGGGACAGCCTCTACGAGCAGTACTTC; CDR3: CSTRDSLYEQYF
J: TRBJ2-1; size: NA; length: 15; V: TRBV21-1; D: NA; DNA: TGTGCCAGCAGCGAACGGAATGGCAGGAACAATGAGCAGTTCTTC; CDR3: CASSERNGRNNEQFF
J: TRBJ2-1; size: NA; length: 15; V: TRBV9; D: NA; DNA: TGTGCCAGCAGCCCCCCCTGGGCGGGTACTACTGAGCAGTTCTTC; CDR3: CASSPPWAGTTEQFF
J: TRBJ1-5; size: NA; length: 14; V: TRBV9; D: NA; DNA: TGTGCCAGCAGCGTAGGCACAGTAAATCAGCCCCAGCATTTT; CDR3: CASSVGTVNQPQHF
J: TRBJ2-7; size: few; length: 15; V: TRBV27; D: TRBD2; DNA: TGTGCCAGCAGTTCACTAGCGGGAGTGGGCTACGAGCAGTACTTC; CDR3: CASSSLAGVGYEQYF
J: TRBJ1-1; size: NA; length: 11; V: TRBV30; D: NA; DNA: TGTGCCTACGGCCGGGGGACTGAAGCTTTCTTT; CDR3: CAYGRGTEAFF
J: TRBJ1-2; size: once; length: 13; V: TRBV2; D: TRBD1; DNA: TGTGCCAGCAGTCGGGGACAGGGGCGCGGCTACACCTTC; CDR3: CASSRGQGRGYTF
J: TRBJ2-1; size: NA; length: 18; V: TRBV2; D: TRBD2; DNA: TGTGCCAGCAGCCACAGACTAGCGGGATCTTCCCATTACAATGAGCAGTTCTTC; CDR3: CASSHRLAGSSHYNEQFF
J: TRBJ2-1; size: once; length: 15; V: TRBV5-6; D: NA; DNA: TGTGCCAGCAGCTTGGTTGGGGGGTTTGTTAGTGAGCAGTTCTTC; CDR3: CASSLVGGFVSEQFF
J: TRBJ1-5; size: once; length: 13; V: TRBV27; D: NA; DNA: TGTGCCAGCAGTTGGAGCCTCAATCAGCCCCAGCATTTT; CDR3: CASSWSLNQPQHF
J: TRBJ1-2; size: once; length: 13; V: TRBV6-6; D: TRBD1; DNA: TGTGCCAGCAGTTTGGGACAGTACTATGGCTACACCTTC; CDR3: CASSLGQYYGYTF
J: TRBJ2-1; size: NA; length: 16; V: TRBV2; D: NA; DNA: TGTGCCAGCAGTGGCGTCTCGAGCGGGTCCTACAATGAGCAGTTCTTC; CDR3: CASSGVSSGSYNEQFF
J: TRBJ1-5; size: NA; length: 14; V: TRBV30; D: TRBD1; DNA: TGTGCCTGGAGGAGAAGGGGGCGCAATCAGCCCCAGCATTTT; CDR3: CAWRRRGRNQPQHF
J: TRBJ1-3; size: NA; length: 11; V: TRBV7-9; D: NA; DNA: TGTGTCACAGGCTCTGGAAACACCATATATTTT; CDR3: CVTGSGNTIYF
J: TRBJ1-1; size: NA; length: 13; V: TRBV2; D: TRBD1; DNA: TGTGCCAGCAGTATTAGACAGGGGGCTGAAGCTTTCTTT; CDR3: CASSIRQGAEAFF
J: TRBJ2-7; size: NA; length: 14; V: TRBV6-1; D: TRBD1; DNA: TGTGCCAGCAGTGCACAGGGGGCTAAGGTCGAGCAGTACTTC; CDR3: CASSAQGAKVEQYF
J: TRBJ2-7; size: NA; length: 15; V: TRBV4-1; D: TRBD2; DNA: TGCGCCAGCAGCCTTACCGGGGGGGCCGTTGACGAGCAGTACTTC; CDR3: CASSLTGGAVDEQYF
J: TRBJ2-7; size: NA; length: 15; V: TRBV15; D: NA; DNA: TGTGCCACCAGCAGAGATGGTTTTAGCGGCTACGAGCAGTACTTC; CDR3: CATSRDGFSGYEQYF
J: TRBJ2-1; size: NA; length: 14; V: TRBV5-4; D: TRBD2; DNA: TGTGCCACCTCAGCGGGAAGCTCCTACAATGAGCAGTTCTTC; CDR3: CATSAGSSYNEQFF
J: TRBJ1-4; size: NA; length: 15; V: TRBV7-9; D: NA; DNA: TGTGCCAGCAGCTTACGGGGTCAGGATGGTGAAAAACTGTTTTTT; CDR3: CASSLRGQDGEKLFF
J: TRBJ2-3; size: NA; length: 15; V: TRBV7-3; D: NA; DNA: TGTGCCAGCAGCCCTGGGGATTACAGGACAGATACGCAGTATTTT; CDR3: CASSPGDYRTDTQYF
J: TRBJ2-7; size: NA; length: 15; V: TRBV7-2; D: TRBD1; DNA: TGTGCCAGCAGCTTAGTAGGGACAGAGAGCTACGAGCAGTACTTC; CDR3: CASSLVGTESYEQYF
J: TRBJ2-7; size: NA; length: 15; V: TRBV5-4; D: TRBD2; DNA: TGTGCCAGCACTCGGGGTGGGACTAGCGTAAACGAGCAGTACTTC; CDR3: CASTRGGTSVNEQYF
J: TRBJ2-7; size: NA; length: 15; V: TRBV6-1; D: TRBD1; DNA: TGTGCCAGCATTCTAAACAGGGACAGGGTGAGGGAGCAGTACTTC; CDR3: CASILNRDRVREQYF
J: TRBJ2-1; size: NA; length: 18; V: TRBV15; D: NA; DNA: TGTGCCACCAGCAGGGAAGGACGTGGGGGGAAGCACTACAATGAGCAGTTCTTC; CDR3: CATSREGRGGKHYNEQFF
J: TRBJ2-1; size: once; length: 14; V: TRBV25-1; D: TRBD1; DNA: TGTGCCAGCAGTGAATCTCACAGGGGGAATGAGCAGTTCTTC; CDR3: CASSESHRGNEQFF
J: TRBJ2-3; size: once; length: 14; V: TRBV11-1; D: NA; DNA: TGTGCCAGCAGCTTAGGCGGGTCCACAGATACGCAGTATTTT; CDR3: CASSLGGSTDTQYF
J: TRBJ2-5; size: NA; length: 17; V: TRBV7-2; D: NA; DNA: TGTGCCAGCAGCTTAGTGCTAACAGCAGGATTTGAAGAGACCCAGTACTTC; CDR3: CASSLVLTAGFEETQYF
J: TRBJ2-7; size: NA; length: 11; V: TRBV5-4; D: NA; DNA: TGTGCCAGCAGCCTAAGAGACGAGCAGTACTTC; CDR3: CASSLRDEQYF
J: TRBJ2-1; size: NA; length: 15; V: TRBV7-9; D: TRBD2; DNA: TGTGCCAGCAGGCCTCGGGAGGTCGCCTACAATGAGCAGTTCTTC; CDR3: CASRPREVAYNEQFF
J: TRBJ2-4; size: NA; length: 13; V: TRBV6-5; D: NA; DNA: TGTGCCAGCAGGGACGGACAAAAAAACATTCAGTACTTC; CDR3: CASRDGQKNIQYF
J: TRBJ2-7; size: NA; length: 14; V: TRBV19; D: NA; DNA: TGTGCCAGTAGTATCGGAGCTAATCCCCACGAGCAGTACTTC; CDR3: CASSIGANPHEQYF
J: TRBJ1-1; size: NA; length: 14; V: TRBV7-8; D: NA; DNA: TGTGCCAGCAGCCAAAGGGAGGGGTTGAGGAGAGCTTTCTTT; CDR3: CASSQREGLRRAFF
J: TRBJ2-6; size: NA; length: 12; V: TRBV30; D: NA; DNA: TGTGCCTGGCAGAAGGGGGCCAACGTCCTGACTTTC; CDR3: CAWQKGANVLTF
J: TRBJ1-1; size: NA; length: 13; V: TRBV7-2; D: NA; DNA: TGTGCCAGCAGCTTAAATCTGGCGGCTGAAGCTTTCTTT; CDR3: CASSLNLAAEAFF
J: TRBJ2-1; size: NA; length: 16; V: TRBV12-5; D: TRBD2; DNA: TGTGCTAGTGGTTTGGGACTAGCGGTATCCTACAATGAGCAGTTCTTC; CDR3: CASGLGLAVSYNEQFF
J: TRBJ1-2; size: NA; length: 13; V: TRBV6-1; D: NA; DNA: TGTGCCAGCAGGGACAGCAACCTCTATGGCTACACCTTC; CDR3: CASRDSNLYGYTF
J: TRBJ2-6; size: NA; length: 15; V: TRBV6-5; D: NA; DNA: TGTGCCAGCAGCCGACAGGTCTCTGGGGCCAACGTCCTGACTTTC; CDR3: CASSRQVSGANVLTF
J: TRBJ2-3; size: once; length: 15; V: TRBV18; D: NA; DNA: TGTGCCAGCTCACAGACAGTAGGGAGCACAGATACGCAGTATTTT; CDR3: CASSQTVGSTDTQYF
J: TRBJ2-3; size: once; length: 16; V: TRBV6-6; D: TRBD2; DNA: TGTGCCAGCAGCTTGGGACTAGCGGCCGGCACAGATACGCAGTATTTT; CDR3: CASSLGLAAGTDTQYF
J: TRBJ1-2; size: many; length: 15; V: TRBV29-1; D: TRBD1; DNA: TGCAGCGTTGAAGATCTGGCCGGGACAGGGTCGGGCTACACCTTC; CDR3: CSVEDLAGTGSGYTF
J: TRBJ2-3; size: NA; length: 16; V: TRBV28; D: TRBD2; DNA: TGTGCCAGCAGTTTGGGTGCTAGCGGGGATGGAGATACGCAGTATTTT; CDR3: CASSLGASGDGDTQYF
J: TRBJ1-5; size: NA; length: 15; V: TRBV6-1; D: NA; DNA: TGTGCCAGCACCAGAAAGTGGGAGGGGAATCAGCCCCAGCATTTT; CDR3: CASTRKWEGNQPQHF
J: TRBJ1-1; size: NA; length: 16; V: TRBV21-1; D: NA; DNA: TGTGCCAGCAGCAAACGGGGGTTAGATTCAGGGACAGTAGCTTTCTTT; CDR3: CASSKRGLDSGTVAFF